Listed below are T cell receptor beta chains from one sample, sequenced in a study of Ad26.COV2.S vaccination and SARS-CoV-2 variants. The method was immunoSEQ multiplex PCR; TCRdb's version includes in-frame clones alone and lacks a portion of them. The sample contains approximately 400,000 clones, 92% of which appear only once. The input for sequencing was peripheral blood, taken after recovery from COVID-19. The source is a human donor who had recovered from COVID-19. CDR3s include the opening cysteine and the closing phenylalanine or tryptophan. The D gene is left open where the match is weak. Size is omitted from some rows. Given values are once, few, many or a class for expanded clones.

D,J,V,length,size,CDR3,DNA
TRBD2,TRBJ2-5,TRBV5-6,16,.,CASSPPPWQRGWTQYF,TGTGCCAGCAGCCCGCCCCCCTGGCAGCGGGGGTGGACCCAGTACTTC
TRBD1,TRBJ1-1,TRBV7-3,13,.,CASSRDSDTEAFF,TGTGCCAGCAGCCGGGACAGTGACACTGAAGCTTTCTTT
.,TRBJ2-5,TRBV5-6,13,.,CASSKDTQETQYF,TGTGCCAGCAGCAAGGACACCCAAGAGACCCAGTACTTC
.,TRBJ1-6,TRBV9,15,once,CASSGLAGGGSPLHF,TGTGCCAGCAGCGGACTCGCCGGAGGTGGTTCACCCCTCCACTTT
TRBD1,TRBJ2-3,TRBV10-1,14,.,CASSPTGGLDTQYF,TGCGCCAGCAGTCCCACAGGGGGCTTGGATACGCAGTATTTT
.,TRBJ1-3,TRBV5-4,16,.,CASSVKGVFSGNTIYF,TGTGCCAGCAGCGTAAAGGGGGTTTTCTCTGGAAACACCATATATTTT
.,TRBJ1-2,TRBV29-1,11,.,CSVGGGSGYTF,TGCAGCGTTGGTGGGGGCTCTGGCTACACCTTC
.,TRBJ2-7,TRBV19,14,.,CASSIELTVYEQYF,TGTGCCAGTAGTATAGAGTTGACAGTATACGAGCAGTACTTC
TRBD2,TRBJ2-3,TRBV15,14,once,CATTPGLAQDTQYF,TGTGCCACCACCCCGGGACTAGCGCAAGATACGCAGTATTTT
.,TRBJ1-1,TRBV5-4,13,.,CASSGTGSPEAFF,TGTGCCAGCAGCGGAACAGGGAGCCCTGAAGCTTTCTTT
.,TRBJ2-2,TRBV5-1,15,.,CASSAAQPGTGELFF,TGCGCCAGCAGCGCCGCCCAGCCGGGAACCGGGGAGCTGTTTTTT
.,TRBJ1-3,TRBV27,15,.,CASSLQGTSGNTIYF,TGTGCCAGCAGTTTACAGGGGACCTCTGGAAACACCATATATTTT
TRBD2,TRBJ2-5,TRBV5-4,17,.,CASSLWFSGGAKETQYF,TGTGCCAGCAGCTTGTGGTTCAGCGGGGGGGCTAAGGAGACCCAGTACTTC
.,TRBJ1-2,TRBV5-4,14,.,CASSRHAGDYGYTF,TGTGCCAGCAGCCGCCACGCGGGGGACTATGGCTACACCTTC
TRBD1,TRBJ1-5,TRBV6-5,14,.,CASNGQGLTQPQHF,TGTGCCAGCAACGGACAGGGACTCACACAGCCCCAGCATTTT
.,TRBJ1-1,TRBV6-5,11,.,CASSYLHEAFF,TGTGCCAGCAGTTATCTGCATGAAGCTTTCTTT
.,TRBJ1-1,TRBV5-4,16,.,CASSPTGLVASTEAFF,TGTGCCAGCAGCCCGACTGGTTTGGTGGCGTCAACTGAAGCTTTCTTT
TRBD1,TRBJ2-1,TRBV19,14,once,CASSPGTGWNEQFF,TGTGCCAGTAGTCCAGGGACAGGGTGGAATGAGCAGTTCTTC
.,TRBJ2-5,TRBV7-7,15,.,CASSAGPGPQETQYF,TGTGCTAGCAGCGCCGGTCCGGGCCCACAAGAGACCCAGTACTTC
.,TRBJ2-7,TRBV13,14,.,CASSFPGPTYEQYF,TGTGCCAGCAGCTTTCCCGGACCGACCTACGAGCAGTACTTC
TRBD1,TRBJ1-2,TRBV7-9,15,once,CASSLPTTGGHGYTF,TGTGCCAGCAGCTTGCCTACGACAGGGGGTCATGGCTACACCTTC
.,TRBJ2-5,TRBV18,15,.,CASSPSRRVLETQYF,TGTGCCAGCTCACCCTCACGTCGAGTCCTGGAGACCCAGTACTTC
.,TRBJ2-7,TRBV4-3,14,.,CASSQSTTTYEQYF,TGCGCCAGCAGCCAGTCGACAACCACCTACGAGCAGTACTTC
TRBD1,TRBJ1-2,TRBV4-3,14,.,CASSQTGTAYGYTF,TGCGCCAGCAGCCAAACCGGGACAGCATATGGCTACACCTTC
TRBD1,TRBJ2-2,TRBV4-1,15,once,CASSPQGANTGELFF,TGCGCCAGCAGCCCACAGGGGGCGAACACCGGGGAGCTGTTTTTT
TRBD1,TRBJ2-7,TRBV12-5,14,.,CASGHRDRGYEQYF,TGTGCTAGTGGTCACCGGGACAGGGGCTACGAGCAGTACTTC
TRBD1,TRBJ1-2,TRBV7-6,17,.,CASSLNRDRGQDYGYTF,TGTGCCAGCAGCTTAAACCGGGACAGGGGGCAGGACTATGGCTACACCTTC
.,TRBJ1-2,TRBV7-9,14,.,CASSPKNLSYGYTF,TGTGCCAGCAGCCCTAAAAATCTTAGCTATGGCTACACCTTC
.,TRBJ2-5,TRBV7-9,15,.,CASSPEGARRETQYF,TGTGCCAGCAGCCCGGAGGGGGCCCGCCGAGAGACCCAGTACTTC
.,TRBJ2-7,TRBV3-1/TRBV3-2,13,.,CASSVRGAGEQYF,TGTGCCAGCAGCGTTCGGGGGGCAGGGGAGCAGTACTTC
.,TRBJ2-5,TRBV1,17,.,CTSSHRTSGGARETQYF,TGCACCAGCAGCCACCGTACTAGCGGGGGGGCCCGAGAGACCCAGTACTTC
.,TRBJ2-2,TRBV4-1,15,.,CASSQDQGLTGELFF,TGCGCCAGCAGCCAAGACCAGGGGCTCACCGGGGAGCTGTTTTTT
.,TRBJ1-2,TRBV19,14,.,CASSLGDLDYGYTF,TGTGCCAGTAGTTTGGGGGATTTGGACTATGGCTACACCTTC
TRBD1,TRBJ2-7,TRBV5-6,15,.,CASSPLGQGTYEQYF,TGTGCCAGCAGCCCGCTGGGACAGGGCACCTACGAGCAGTACTTC
.,TRBJ2-5,TRBV24-1,18,.,CATSDIMRDSGPQETQYF,TGTGCCACCAGTGATATCATGCGGGACAGTGGACCTCAAGAGACCCAGTACTTC
.,TRBJ2-1,TRBV5-6,13,.,CASSFTSGVEQFF,TGTGCCAGCAGCTTTACTTCGGGTGTCGAGCAGTTCTTC
TRBD1,TRBJ1-1,TRBV5-6,15,.,CASSLGRGALTEAFF,TGTGCCAGCAGCTTGGGCAGGGGGGCCCTCACTGAAGCTTTCTTT
.,TRBJ2-7,TRBV5-1,15,.,CASSEGPGLSNEQYF,TGCGCCAGCAGCGAGGGTCCAGGGTTGTCTAACGAGCAGTACTTC
.,TRBJ2-1,TRBV3-1/TRBV3-2,14,.,CASSPSVNYNEQFF,TGTGCCAGCAGCCCCTCAGTAAACTACAATGAGCAGTTCTTC
TRBD1,TRBJ1-6,TRBV27,21,.,CASSLLADRGFSSDYNSPLHF,TGTGCCAGCAGTTTATTAGCTGACAGGGGATTTTCGTCGGACTATAATTCACCCCTCCACTTT
.,TRBJ2-2,TRBV6-2/TRBV6-3,15,.,CASSYGTANTGELFF,TGTGCCAGCAGTTACGGGACGGCGAACACCGGGGAGCTGTTTTTT
.,TRBJ2-7,TRBV10-1,13,.,CASAPGSGYEQYF,TGCGCCAGCGCCCCCGGGAGCGGCTACGAGCAGTACTTC
.,TRBJ2-5,TRBV28,15,.,CASNPPGKSQETQYF,TGTGCCAGCAACCCCCCGGGGAAGAGCCAAGAGACCCAGTACTTC
.,TRBJ1-2,TRBV12-3/TRBV12-4,12,.,CASSPGGDGYTF,TGTGCCAGCAGTCCCGGAGGGGATGGCTACACCTTC
TRBD2,TRBJ2-3,TRBV4-3,15,few,CASSQAGGAADTQYF,TGCGCCAGCAGCCAAGCCGGGGGGGCCGCAGATACGCAGTATTTT
.,TRBJ1-2,TRBV27,14,.,CASSARTVLYGYTF,TGTGCCAGCAGTGCGAGGACAGTATTGTATGGCTACACCTTC
.,TRBJ2-7,TRBV27,17,.,CASSSRLEGWGWDEQYF,TGTGCCAGCAGTTCCCGGTTAGAGGGTTGGGGTTGGGACGAGCAGTACTTC
.,TRBJ2-1,TRBV7-8,14,.,CASSFPNRGDEQFF,TGTGCCAGCAGCTTTCCCAACAGAGGGGATGAGCAGTTCTTC
.,TRBJ1-2,TRBV6-5,14,.,CASSGGARYYGYTF,TGTGCCAGCAGCGGGGGGGCTCGGTACTATGGCTACACCTTC
TRBD2,TRBJ2-3,TRBV11-2,16,once,CASSLDLAGLTDTQYF,TGTGCCAGCAGCTTAGATCTAGCGGGACTCACAGATACGCAGTATTTT